The 13 T cell receptor beta chains reported below all come from one sample, sequenced in a study of cytomegalovirus exposure and HLA in healthy donors. PCR primers comprised 60 Vbeta and 13 Jbeta primers. Profiling relied on immunoSEQ multiplex PCR, and the TCRdb table lists in-frame clones only, not all of them. The data contain approximately 170,000 clones, more than 65% of them singletons. Sequencing input: PBMCs. The receptors here all came from a woman aged 40 to 50 in good health and CMV-seropositive.

The chain recombines TRBV19 with TRBJ2-7, with TRBD2 matching 12 bases. The CDR3 runs 14 residues. The J segment lost 6 bases and the V segment lost 4 bases, leaving 4 bases of the junction unmatched. The germline CDR1 and CDR2 sequences are LNHDA and SQIVND (reference sequence). The CDR3 DNA sequence: TGTGCCAGTAGTACGACTAGCGGGAGTCGCGAGCAGTACTTC. This translates into CASSTTSGSREQYF.

The rearrangement links TRBV19 to TRBJ2-3, with 9 bases lining up with TRBD1. After removal of 0 bases from V and 6 bases from J, the junction contained 13 bases not matched to a gene. CDR1 and CDR2 (germline): LNHDA, SQIVND (reference sequence). The CDR3 consists of 18 residues. CDR3 amino acids: CASSIDPPTTGGADTQYF. The CDR3 DNA reads as TGTGCCAGTAGTATAGACCCCCCCACAACAGGGGGCGCGGATACGCAGTATTTT.

This clone has only a few counts. This chain connects TRBV5-1 to TRBJ1-2, with D tentatively TRBD1 (5 bases). This CDR3 has 12 amino acids. Germline CDR1 SGHRS, CDR2 YFSETQ. V dropped 10 bases and J dropped 1 base, with 11 bases sitting between them. The CDR3 DNA is TGCGCCTGGGAAGGGGATAACTATGGCTACACCTTC. Translation gives CAWEGDNYGYTF.

The chain uses TRBV7-9 and TRBJ2-5; 11 positions match TRBD2. Germline V gene sequence: CDR1 SEHNR, CDR2 FQNEAQ (reference sequence). The CDR3 is 15 residues long. The trim removed 6 bases at V and 5 bases at J, leaving 8 bases unmatched. CDR3 protein: CASSVSGGAGETQYF. The DNA for the CDR3 is TGTGCCAGCAGTGTTAGCGGGGGGGCCGGCGAGACCCAGTACTTC.

The V call is TRBV2, the J call TRBJ2-5; TRBD1 agrees at 7 bases. Trimming at V came to 5 bases and at J to 5 bases, leaving 5 bases not matched to a gene. This CDR3 comprises 13 residues. Germline CDR1 is SNHLY and CDR2 is FYNNEI. The CDR3 here is CASSIDRVETQYF. DNA of the CDR3: TGTGCCAGCAGTATTGACAGGGTTGAGACCCAGTACTTC.

The CDR3 nucleotides are TGCAGCGTGCCGACTAGTTTTGAGCAGTTCTTC. Residues: CSVPTSFEQFF. The genes are TRBV29-1 and TRBJ2-1, with a tentative D call TRBD2 (6 bases). Germline values: CDR1 SQVTM, CDR2 ANQGSEA. This CDR3 is built from 11 residues. The V end lost 6 bases, the J end lost 9 bases, and 12 bases lay between the germline ends.

J is TRBJ2-3 and V is TRBV4-2; 8 bases align to TRBD2. Germline CDR1 LGHNA, CDR2 YNFKEQ. The CDR3 runs 18 residues. V lost 1 base, J lost 1 base, and 10 bases stayed unmatched. In DNA form, the CDR3 reads TGTGCCAGCAGCCAAGTGACGGCGGGAGGTGGGGGCACAGATACGCAGTATTTT. Its protein product is CASSQVTAGGGGTDTQYF.

About this clone itself: Other DNA sequences in this sample translate to the same CDR3. V gene TRBV7-2 combines with J gene TRBJ2-7, with D possibly being TRBD2 (6 bases). The CDR3 loop spans 14 amino acids. Germline V CDR1 and CDR2: SGHTA, FQGNSA. V lost 1 base and J 2 bases, leaving 9 bases between the germline ends. The CDR3 DNA follows: TGTGCCAGCAGCTTAGTGGGGGGTACCTACGAGCAGTACTTC. Encoded protein: CASSLVGGTYEQYF.

The chain has TRBV6-7 and TRBJ2-7; no firm D call. TRBV6-7 is an open reading frame, and its role is uncertain. This CDR3 region has 11 residues. The V end lost 6 bases, the J end lost 4 bases, and 7 bases lay between the germline ends. The CDR3 spells CASSDTYEQYF. CDR3 coding DNA: TGTGCCAGCAGCGACACGTACGAGCAGTACTTC.

A few counts support this clone. The chain recombines TRBV19 with TRBJ2-1; D call uncertain. Germline V gene data show CDR1 as LNHDA and CDR2 as SQIVND (reference sequence). The V and J ends lost 2 bases and 6 bases respectively, with 11 bases between them. This CDR3 comprises 14 residues. The CDR3 spells CASSILDSGNEQFF. The CDR3 bases are TGTGCCAGTAGTATACTAGACTCGGGCAATGAGCAGTTCTTC.

The J gene is TRBJ1-2, the V gene TRBV28; TRBD1 is a possible D gene (6 bases). Germline-derived CDR1 and CDR2 are MDHEN and SYDVKM. The CDR3 spans 14 residues. Between the trimmed V and J ends, which lost 5 bases and 0 bases, there was a span of 10 bases. Here the CDR3 reads CASSRDTSNYGYTF. In nucleotides, the CDR3 is TGTGCCAGCAGTCGGGACACATCTAACTATGGCTACACCTTC.

This CDR3 reads CASGQYVANYGYTF. In DNA, the CDR3 is TGTGCCAGCGGACAGTATGTAGCTAACTATGGCTACACCTTC. This chain joins TRBV6-1 and TRBJ1-2; D is possibly TRBD1 (6 bases). V was pared by 8 bases and J by 0 bases, with 13 bases between. Looked up from germline, CDR1 is MNHNS and CDR2 is SASEGT. There are 14 residues in the CDR3.

The V call is TRBV9, the J call TRBJ1-1; D is unclear. Germline V gene data show CDR1 as SGDLS and CDR2 as YYNGEE. V was clipped by 1 base and J by 1 base, with 8 bases between them. This CDR3 region has 14 residues. The CDR3 here is CASSVSAGNTEAFF. The CDR3 coding sequence is TGTGCCAGCAGCGTAAGTGCGGGGAACACTGAAGCTTTCTTT.